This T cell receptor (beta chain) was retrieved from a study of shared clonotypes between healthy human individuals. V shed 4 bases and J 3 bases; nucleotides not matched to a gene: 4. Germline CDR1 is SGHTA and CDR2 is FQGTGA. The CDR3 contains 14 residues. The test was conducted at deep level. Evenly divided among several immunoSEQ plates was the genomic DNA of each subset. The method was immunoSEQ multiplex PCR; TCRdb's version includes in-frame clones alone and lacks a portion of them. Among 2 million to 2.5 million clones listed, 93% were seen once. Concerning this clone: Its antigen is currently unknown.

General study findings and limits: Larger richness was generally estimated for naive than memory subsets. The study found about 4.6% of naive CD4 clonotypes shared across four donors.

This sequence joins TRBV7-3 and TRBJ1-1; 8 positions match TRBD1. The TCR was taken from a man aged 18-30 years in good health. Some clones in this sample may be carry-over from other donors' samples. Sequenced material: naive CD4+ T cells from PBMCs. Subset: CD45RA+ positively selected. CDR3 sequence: CASSSQTGDTEAFF. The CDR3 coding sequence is TGTGCCAGCAGCTCGCAGACAGGGGACACTGAAGCTTTCTTT.